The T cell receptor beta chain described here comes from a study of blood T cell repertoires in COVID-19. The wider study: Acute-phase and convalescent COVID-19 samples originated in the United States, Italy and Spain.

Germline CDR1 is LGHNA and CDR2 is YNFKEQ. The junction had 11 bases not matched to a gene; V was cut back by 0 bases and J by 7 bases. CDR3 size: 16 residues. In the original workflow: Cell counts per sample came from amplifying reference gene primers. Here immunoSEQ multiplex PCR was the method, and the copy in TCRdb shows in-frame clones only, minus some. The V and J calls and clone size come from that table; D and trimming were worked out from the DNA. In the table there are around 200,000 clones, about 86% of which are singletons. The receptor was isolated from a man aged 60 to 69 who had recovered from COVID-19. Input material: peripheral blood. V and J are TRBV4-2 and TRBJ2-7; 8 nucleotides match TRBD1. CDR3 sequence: CASSQDKPGGAREQYF. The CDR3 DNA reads TGTGCCAGCAGCCAAGATAAGCCAGGGGGCGCGCGGGAGCAGTACTTC.